What follows are 22 T cell receptor beta chains derived from one specimen sequenced in a study of blood T cell repertoires in COVID-19. Sequencing was performed with immunoSEQ multiplex PCR; in TCRdb, only in-frame clones are kept and a portion is missing. The table has a few hundred thousand clones, more than 65% seen once. Material: peripheral blood. The origin of the receptors is a human donor with acute or convalescent COVID-19. The donor label of this sample is uncertain.

This chain connects TRBV6-5 to TRBJ1-4; D is possibly TRBD1 (6 bases). The CDR3 covers 14 residues. Germline assignment: CDR1 MNHEY and CDR2 SVGAGI. Trimming left V 5 bases short and J 12 bases short, with 19 bases between. This chain's CDR3 is CASSPTGPGGELFF. CDR3 nucleotide sequence: TGTGCCAGCAGTCCGACAGGTCCCGGTGGCGAACTGTTTTTT.

The rearrangement joins TRBV6-6 to TRBJ1-1; D might be TRBD1 (5 bases). Between the trimmed V and J ends, which lost 0 bases and 6 bases, there was a span of 17 bases. This CDR3 is built from 16 residues. Germline V gives CDR1 MNHNY, CDR2 SVGAGI (reference sequence). This CDR3 reads CASSYSSQGQGAEAFF. The CDR3 DNA is TGTGCCAGCAGTTACTCCTCTCAGGGTCAAGGCGCTGAAGCTTTCTTT.

This sequence joins TRBV28 and TRBJ2-1, with 8 bases that match TRBD2. This CDR3 has 14 residues. Germline V gene lookup returns CDR1 MDHEN and CDR2 SYDVKM. The trim removed 8 bases at V and 5 bases at J, leaving 8 bases unmatched. The CDR3 nucleotides are TGTGCCAGCGGAGGGGTAGCGGGGAACAATGAGCAGTTCTTC. It encodes CASGGVAGNNEQFF.

This chain links TRBV9 with TRBJ2-1; D is ambiguous. Germline CDR1 and CDR2: SGDLS and YYNGEE. Trimming took 0 bases from V and 7 from J, leaving 23 bases between them. This CDR3 is 18 amino acids long. The DNA of the CDR3 is TGTGCCAGCAGCGTAGTTGCGGCGGAGCAATTAATATCGAATGAGCAGTTCTTC. Its translation is CASSVVAAEQLISNEQFF.

This clone was counted a few times. This chain's CDR3 is CASSLYRNANYGYTF. DNA for the CDR3: TGTGCCAGCAGCCTATACAGGAACGCTAACTATGGCTACACCTTC. V is TRBV7-9 and J is TRBJ1-2, with D possibly matching TRBD1 (5 bases). Deletions cut 5 bases from V and 0 bases from J, with 13 bases between. The CDR3 contains 15 residues. The V gene's germline CDR1 is SEHNR and CDR2 FQNEAQ (reference sequence).

The J gene is TRBJ1-4, the V gene TRBV9; D not certain. V lost 4 bases and J lost 4, with 17 bases in between. The CDR3 is made up of 16 amino acids. Germline CDR1 reads SGDLS; CDR2 reads YYNGEE. The CDR3: CASSTSRERNNEKLFF. The CDR3 coding sequence is TGTGCCAGCAGCACTTCAAGGGAGAGGAATAATGAAAAACTGTTTTTT.

The chain couples TRBV6-5 to TRBJ2-1; TRBD2 matches 11 bases. Trimming took 6 bases from V and 7 from J; bases not matched to a gene: 5. In germline, CDR1 is MNHEY, CDR2 SVGAGI. The CDR3 runs 14 residues. CDR3 in DNA: TGTGCCAGCAGGGTAGCGGGGGGGCGGAATGAGCAGTTCTTC. This sequence encodes CASRVAGGRNEQFF.

The rearrangement joins TRBV5-4 to TRBJ1-1; 7 bases fit TRBD1. Trimming cost V 2 bases and J 4 bases; bases outside gene matches: 8. The CDR3 covers 15 residues. Germline CDR1 and CDR2: SGHNT and YYREEE (reference sequence). The CDR3 loop reads CASSFGRGRTTEAFF. Written as DNA, the CDR3 is TGTGCCAGCAGCTTTGGAAGGGGGCGAACCACTGAAGCTTTCTTT.

The rearrangement joins TRBV3-1 (or the pseudogene TRBV3-2) to TRBJ1-4, with D uncertain. V was cut by 4 bases and J by 8 bases, with 8 bases left in between. From germline, CDR1 is LGHDT and CDR2 YNNKEL (reference sequence). The CDR3 spans 12 residues. CDR3 in DNA: TGTGCCAGCAGCCCCCGAGGGGAAAAACTGTTTTTT. Translating gives CASSPRGEKLFF.

The chain is built from TRBV5-1 and TRBJ2-1, with 8 nucleotides matching TRBD2. V shed 7 bases, J shed 7 bases, and the junction held 10 bases outside the gene matches. The CDR3 extends over 14 amino acids. The germline V gene encodes CDR1 SGHRS and CDR2 YFSETQ. CDR3 nucleotides: TGCGCCAGCGACCCCGGGGGGGCCGGGAATGAGCAGTTCTTC. It translates to CASDPGGAGNEQFF.

The chain is built from TRBV5-4 and TRBJ2-7; D call uncertain. The CDR3 contains 12 residues. Trimming pared 2 bases from V and 6 bases from J, leaving 9 bases between. Germline CDR1 SGHNT, CDR2 YYREEE (reference sequence). The CDR3 nucleotides are TGTGCCAGCAGCTTTGTAGCAACCGAGCAGTACTTC. Its translation: CASSFVATEQYF.

The V gene is TRBV19, the J gene TRBJ1-1, with a tentative D call TRBD1 (5 bases). Germline loops: CDR1 LNHDA, CDR2 SQIVND (reference sequence). This CDR3 spans 13 amino acids. V lost 2 bases and J 4 bases, leaving 8 bases between the germline ends. The DNA for the CDR3 is TGTGCCAGTAGTATACCGGGGGTCACTGAAGCTTTCTTT. It translates to CASSIPGVTEAFF.

The chain has TRBV27 and TRBJ2-1; 13 bases align to TRBD2. Germline V CDR1 and CDR2: MNHEY, SMNVEV (reference sequence). The CDR3 is 17 amino acids. The junction had 11 bases not matched to a gene; V was cut back by 5 bases and J by 7 bases. CDR3 DNA: TGTGCCAGCAGTCCAAGACTAGCGGGGGGCGTCAAGAATGAGCAGTTCTTC. This gives the protein CASSPRLAGGVKNEQFF.

The J gene is TRBJ2-5, the V gene TRBV3-1 (or the pseudogene TRBV3-2); 10 bases match TRBD1. This CDR3 region has 14 residues. V was clipped by 3 bases and J by 4 bases; unmatched bases: 2. From germline, CDR1 is LGHDT and CDR2 YNNKEL (reference sequence). Here the CDR3 DNA reads TGTGCCAGCAGCCAGGACAGGGGGGGAGAGACCCAGTACTTC. Its protein is CASSQDRGGETQYF.

The rearrangement uses TRBV18 and TRBJ1-1; 8 bases are shared with TRBD1. The CDR3 length is 15 residues. Germline lookup yields CDR1 KGHSH and CDR2 LQKENI. J was trimmed by 3 bases and V by 3 bases; bases with no gene match: 6. CDR3 residues: CASSPQGAYYTEAFF. DNA of the CDR3: TGTGCCAGCTCACCCCAGGGGGCCTATTACACTGAAGCTTTCTTT.

CDR3 sequence (DNA): TGTGCCAGCGCTCAGACAGGGGCCGTCCCCCGGGCTATGAATGAGCAGTTCTTC. Protein product: CASAQTGAVPRAMNEQFF. The chain uses TRBV7-9 and TRBJ2-1; 8 bases map to TRBD1. CDR3 length: 18 residues. V shed 8 bases and J 7 bases; nucleotides not matched to a gene: 22. The germline V gene has CDR1 SEHNR and CDR2 FQNEAQ (reference sequence).

The rearrangement links TRBV4-1 to TRBJ2-6; no reliable D call. The germline gives CDR1 MGHRA, CDR2 YSYEKL. CDR3 length: 16 amino acids. The V gene lost 1 base and the J gene lost 0 bases, with 7 bases spanning the gap. As DNA, the CDR3 is TGCGCCAGCAGCCAAGTGGGCACCTCTGGGGCCAACGTCCTGACTTTC. As protein: CASSQVGTSGANVLTF.

The sample holds a few counts of this clone. The chain couples TRBV7-8 to TRBJ1-1, with 8 bases identical to TRBD1. This CDR3 spans 15 amino acids. The V and J ends lost 6 bases and 1 base, in that order; junction bases with no gene match: 7. Looked up from germline, CDR1 is SGHVS and CDR2 is FQNEAQ. CDR3 sequence: CASRITTGGNTEAFF. In DNA, the CDR3 is TGTGCCAGCAGAATTACTACAGGGGGGAACACTGAAGCTTTCTTT. The complete variable domain, with remaining parts taken from reference TRBV7-8 and TRBJ1-1, reads GAGVSQSPRYKVAKRGQDVALRCDPISGHVSLFWYQQALGQGPEFLTYFQNEAQLDKSGLPSDRFFAERPEGSVSTLKIQRTQQEDSAVYLCASRITTGGNTEAFFGQGTRLTVV.

This sequence joins TRBV19 and TRBJ2-1; 9 bases are a match to TRBD1. Losses at the gene ends were 6 bases for V and 7 bases for J; bases not matched to a gene: 7. The CDR3 is 14 amino acids. The V gene's germline CDR1 is LNHDA and CDR2 SQIVND (reference sequence). CDR3 DNA: TGTGCCAGTAGAGCTGGGACAGGGTATAATGAGCAGTTCTTC. Protein sequence: CASRAGTGYNEQFF.

The chain links TRBV7-8 to TRBJ1-1, with a possible D match to TRBD1 (6 bases). Trimming pared 1 base from V and 2 bases from J, leaving 14 bases between. Germline V lookup: CDR1 SGHVS, CDR2 FQNEAQ. CDR3 size: 16 residues. The CDR3 reads CASSLEEGGTNTEAFF. CDR3 sequence (DNA): TGTGCCAGCAGCTTAGAGGAGGGGGGGACCAACACTGAAGCTTTCTTT.

J is TRBJ2-1 and V is TRBV28, with D possibly TRBD2 on 6 matching bases. Germline assignment: CDR1 MDHEN and CDR2 SYDVKM. The ends were cut back, 7 bases at V and 12 bases at J, with 16 bases in the middle. The length of the CDR3 is 12 residues. CDR3 bases: TGTGCCAGCACCTGGGCCGGGGGACCGCAGTTCTTC. Protein sequence: CASTWAGGPQFF.

This clone turned up a few times. This rearrangement joins TRBV5-4 to TRBJ2-5; tentative D call: TRBD2 (6 bases). Germline V CDR1 and CDR2: SGHNT, YYREEE (reference sequence). CDR3 length: 15 residues. V shed 4 bases and J shed 5 bases, with 18 bases lying between them. CDR3 bases: TGTGCCAGCAGCCCACGGGGGACGAGCCGGGAGACCCAGTACTTC. Encoded protein: CASSPRGTSRETQYF.